Judged by abundance, the clone carrying this TCR beta chain is medium-sized. One entry per CDR3 protein, called by TCRdb with MiXCR from the reads. The sample consists of some 8,500 distinct CDR3 sequences, approximately 15% of them appearing once. The data were obtained in a study of liver allograft versus peripheral blood T cells. For the study at large: Intrahepatic T cell receptor repertoires from transplanted livers were compared against repertoires in recipients' peripheral blood.

The CDR3 loop spans 13 amino acids. With 3 bases removed from V and 3 bases from J, the gap between germline ends came to 9 bases. CDR1 is MNHNS and CDR2 is SASEGT in the germline V gene. This clonotype originated in a human patient who had a liver transplant. A share of the T cells may be of graft donor origin. The chain links TRBV6-1 to TRBJ2-7; D is ambiguous. The CDR3 loop reads CASSEGHDYEQYF. CDR3 DNA: TGTGCCAGCAGTGAGGGTCACGACTACGAGCAGTACTTC.